A selection of T cell receptor beta chains follows, all from one sample in a study of blood T cell repertoires in COVID-19. Here immunoSEQ multiplex PCR was the method, and the copy in TCRdb shows in-frame clones only, minus some. The table includes under 200,000 clones, approximately 81% detected once. Sequenced sample: peripheral blood. These receptors were taken from a man aged 40-49 years with acute or convalescent COVID-19. The CDR3 runs from the conserved cysteine through the conserved F or W. The D gene is left open where the match is weak. Clone size is given for some rows only: seen once, a few or many times, or a class if the clone is expanded.

v_gene,j_gene,abundance,d_gene,CDR3aa,CDR3nt
TRBV19,TRBJ2-2,.,TRBD1,CATSRDRDTGELFF,TGTGCCACGAGCCGGGACAGGGACACCGGGGAGCTGTTTTTT
TRBV19,TRBJ1-5,few,TRBD1,CASSTPPWTGGTNPNQPQHF,TGTGCCAGTAGTACCCCCCCATGGACAGGGGGAACGAACCCCAATCAGCCCCAGCATTTT
TRBV7-7,TRBJ2-2,.,TRBD1,CASSSSIQGANTGELFF,TGTGCTAGCAGCTCATCAATCCAGGGGGCGAACACCGGGGAGCTGTTTTTT
TRBV2,TRBJ1-6,few,TRBD1,CATGQVLPNNSPLHF,TGTGCCACCGGACAGGTTTTGCCTAATAATTCACCCCTCCACTTT
TRBV6-5,TRBJ1-4,.,TRBD1,CASSSPGTVGEKLFF,TGTGCCAGCAGTTCCCCCGGGACAGTAGGGGAAAAACTGTTTTTT
TRBV13,TRBJ2-7,.,TRBD1,CASSLTDRAYEQYF,TGTGCCAGCAGCTTGACGGACAGGGCCTACGAGCAGTACTTC
TRBV29-1,TRBJ1-1,.,.,CSVARNTEAFF,TGCAGCGTTGCTAGGAACACTGAAGCTTTCTTT
TRBV7-9,TRBJ2-7,.,TRBD1,CASSLRQGPQYF,TGTGCCAGCAGCTTGAGACAGGGGCCGCAGTACTTC
TRBV4-1,TRBJ2-2,.,.,CASSQAPRGGELFF,TGCGCCAGCAGCCAAGCCCCCCGGGGCGGGGAGCTGTTTTTT
TRBV10-3,TRBJ1-1,.,.,CAISLLRGNTEAFF,TGTGCCATCAGCTTACTAAGGGGGAACACTGAAGCTTTCTTT
TRBV5-4,TRBJ1-3,once,TRBD1,CASSLQGRNTIYF,TGTGCCAGCAGCTTACAGGGGAGAAACACCATATATTTT
TRBV6-6,TRBJ1-5,.,TRBD1,CASSFGQGNQPQHF,TGTGCCAGCAGTTTCGGACAGGGGAATCAGCCCCAGCATTTT
TRBV6-6,TRBJ1-1,.,TRBD1,CASSYSKGAETEAFF,TGTGCCAGCAGTTACTCGAAGGGGGCGGAAACTGAAGCTTTCTTT
TRBV30,TRBJ2-7,.,.,CAWSGDNSYEQYF,TGTGCCTGGAGTGGAGACAATTCCTACGAGCAGTACTTC
TRBV6-6,TRBJ1-2,.,.,CASSPQGNYGYTF,TGTGCCAGCAGCCCACAGGGTAACTATGGCTACACCTTC
TRBV6-5,TRBJ1-1,.,.,CASIWSVRAEAFF,TGTGCCAGCATCTGGTCTGTCCGGGCTGAAGCTTTCTTT
TRBV2,TRBJ2-2,.,TRBD2,CASSVGGLTGELFF,TGTGCCAGCAGTGTGGGGGGACTAACCGGGGAGCTGTTTTTT
TRBV10-2,TRBJ2-7,.,TRBD1,CASGIRGQGIHEQYF,TGCGCCAGCGGTATAAGGGGACAGGGTATACACGAGCAGTACTTC
TRBV29-1,TRBJ2-5,.,TRBD2,CSVALLLAGGLETQYF,TGCAGCGTTGCTCTTTTACTAGCGGGGGGGCTGGAGACCCAGTACTTC
TRBV2,TRBJ1-1,.,.,CASGARGNTEAFF,TGTGCCAGCGGAGCCAGGGGGAACACTGAAGCTTTCTTT
TRBV5-1,TRBJ1-1,few,.,CASSSDEGLNSYTEAFF,TGCGCCAGCAGCTCCGACGAGGGTCTAAACAGTTACACTGAAGCTTTCTTT
TRBV2,TRBJ1-1,.,.,CASSTNRRDKAFF,TGTGCCAGCAGTACTAATCGGAGGGATAAAGCTTTCTTT
TRBV6-1,TRBJ2-7,.,.,CASSEGGRSSYEQYF,TGTGCCAGCAGTGAAGGCGGTAGGAGCTCCTACGAGCAGTACTTC
TRBV7-9,TRBJ1-4,.,.,CASSLGGTLNEKLFF,TGTGCCAGCAGCTTAGGCGGGACCCTTAATGAAAAACTGTTTTTT
TRBV5-4,TRBJ1-3,.,TRBD1,CASSSGQGPSGNTIYF,TGTGCCAGCAGCTCTGGACAGGGGCCCTCTGGAAACACCATATATTTT
TRBV30,TRBJ2-5,.,TRBD2,CACTSGGSETQYF,TGTGCCTGCACTAGCGGGGGTTCCGAGACCCAGTACTTC
TRBV3-1/TRBV3-2,TRBJ2-7,.,.,CASSQDPPLPLSF,TGTGCCAGCAGCCAAGATCCTCCCCTACCGCTTTCATTC
TRBV18,TRBJ1-6,.,TRBD1,CASSPLGQDNSPLHF,TGTGCCAGCTCACCACTAGGACAGGATAATTCACCCCTCCACTTT
TRBV6-2/TRBV6-3,TRBJ2-3,.,TRBD2,CASSYDPAGAYTDTQYF,TGTGCCAGCAGTTACGATCCAGCGGGGGCCTACACAGATACGCAGTATTTT
TRBV2,TRBJ2-5,few,TRBD2,CASTAAGVPQETQYF,TGTGCCAGCACGGCAGCGGGGGTACCCCAAGAGACCCAGTACTTC
TRBV7-6,TRBJ2-2,.,TRBD2,CASSLASSRLAGKKGELFF,TGTGCCAGCAGCTTAGCGAGCAGTCGGCTAGCGGGGAAGAAAGGGGAGCTGTTTTTT
TRBV14,TRBJ2-1,.,TRBD2,CASSQDGLAGFRHEQFF,TGTGCCAGCAGCCAAGACGGACTAGCGGGGTTCCGACATGAGCAGTTCTTC
TRBV15,TRBJ1-2,.,.,CATSRDFVYGYTF,TGTGCCACCAGCAGAGATTTCGTCTATGGCTACACCTTC
TRBV28,TRBJ2-4,.,.,CASSLDSWKQYF,TGTGCCAGCAGTCTGGACAGCTGGAAGCAGTACTTC
TRBV9,TRBJ1-2,.,.,CASSARTSGGYTF,TGTGCCAGCAGCGCAAGAACGAGTGGTGGCTACACCTTC
TRBV5-1,TRBJ2-2,.,TRBD2,CASSWGGDTGELFF,TGCGCCAGCAGCTGGGGGGGAGATACCGGGGAGCTGTTTTTT
TRBV19,TRBJ1-4,.,.,CASSIVVWRGEKLFF,TGTGCCAGTAGTATCGTCGTGTGGAGAGGAGAAAAACTGTTTTTT
TRBV15,TRBJ2-3,.,TRBD2,CATSRDGTTDTQYF,TGTGCCACCAGCAGGGACGGGACTACCGATACGCAGTATTTT
TRBV5-1,TRBJ2-7,.,.,CASSREDYSYEQYF,TGCGCCAGCAGCCGGGAAGACTATTCCTACGAGCAGTACTTC